The 32 T cell receptor beta chains listed next were all sequenced from one sample in a study of blood T cell repertoires in COVID-19. The method was immunoSEQ multiplex PCR; TCRdb's version includes in-frame clones alone and lacks a portion of them. This table holds 220,000 or so clones, 86% found once. Sequenced: peripheral blood. The source is a woman aged 50 to 65 with COVID-19, enrolled during active disease.

The rearrangement uses TRBV10-2 and TRBJ1-4; maybe TRBD1 (6 bases). Germline CDR1 is WSHSY and CDR2 is SAAADI. Trimming took off 0 bases at V and 8 bases at J, with 13 bases between the two ends. This CDR3 has 15 residues. The CDR3 loop reads CASSESGGRREKLFF. As DNA, the CDR3 is TGCGCCAGCAGTGAGTCGGGGGGGCGCAGGGAAAAACTGTTTTTT.

The V and J genes are TRBV5-1 and TRBJ2-7; the match to TRBD1 covers 9 bases. The trim removed 0 bases at V and 1 base at J, leaving 5 bases unmatched. Germline CDR1 is SGHRS and CDR2 is YFSETQ. This CDR3 has 16 amino acids. CDR3 sequence (DNA): TGCGCCAGCAGCTTGGACAGGGGGCGGTTTTCCTACGAGCAGTACTTC. Translating it yields CASSLDRGRFSYEQYF.

This chain links TRBV19 with TRBJ2-2, with D possibly matching TRBD2 (6 bases). Germline assignment: CDR1 LNHDA and CDR2 SQIVND (reference sequence). CDR3 length: 15 residues. V lost 6 bases and J lost 5, with 16 bases in between. The CDR3 spells CASRSRRDWTGELFF. DNA of the CDR3: TGTGCCAGTAGAAGTAGGAGGGATTGGACCGGGGAGCTGTTTTTT.

This chain joins TRBV5-6 and TRBJ1-4; D is unclear. The germline CDR1 and CDR2 sequences are SGHDT and YYEEEE. V lost 0 bases, J lost 4 bases, and 7 bases lay in between. CDR3 length equals 14 residues. CDR3 amino acids: CASSLDLFNEKLFF. Written as DNA, the CDR3 is TGTGCCAGCAGCTTGGATCTTTTTAATGAAAAACTGTTTTTT.

This chain joins TRBV5-4 and TRBJ1-4; the match to TRBD1 covers 9 bases. Germline V gene lookup returns CDR1 SGHNT and CDR2 YYREEE (reference sequence). This CDR3 is built from 15 residues. V dropped 5 bases and J dropped 4; count of bases not matched to a gene: 6. The CDR3 nucleotides are TGTGCCAGCAGAGAAACAGGGGGCGTTAATGAAAAACTGTTTTTT. This translates into CASRETGGVNEKLFF.

The V and J genes are TRBV3-1 (or the pseudogene TRBV3-2) and TRBJ1-3; unclear D gene. Germline CDR1 LGHDT, CDR2 YNNKEL (reference sequence). The CDR3 consists of 16 residues. V was pared by 3 bases and J by 0 bases, with 12 bases between. This chain's CDR3 is CASSQDGLLSGNTIYF. The DNA of the CDR3 is TGTGCCAGCAGCCAGGACGGACTCCTCTCTGGAAACACCATATATTTT.

V is TRBV6-2 or TRBV6-3 and J is TRBJ2-7; 7 bases match TRBD1. J lost 4 bases, V lost 5 bases, and 2 bases had no gene match. The CDR3 is made up of 12 amino acids. CDR1 MNHEY and CDR2 SVGEGT come from the germline V gene. The CDR3, as DNA: TGTGCCAGCAGTACACAGGGGTACGAGCAGTACTTC. Its protein product is CASSTQGYEQYF.

The CDR3 region is CASSVGGGEAQPQHF. CDR3 bases: TGTGCCAGCAGCGTTGGGGGGGGAGAGGCTCAGCCCCAGCATTTT. The chain uses TRBV7-2 and TRBJ1-5, with TRBD1 as a possible D gene (5 bases). The CDR3 totals 15 residues. V was trimmed by 5 bases and J by 6 bases, leaving 17 bases between them. Germline assignment: CDR1 SGHTA and CDR2 FQGNSA.

The chain recombines TRBV6-5 with TRBJ1-2, with a tentative D call TRBD1 (5 bases). Trimming left V 5 bases short and J 2 bases short, with 12 bases between. CDR1 is MNHEY and CDR2 is SVGAGI in the germline V gene. CDR3 length: 14 residues. The CDR3 sequence: CASSPREGNYGYTF. The CDR3 DNA sequence: TGTGCCAGCAGTCCTAGGGAGGGGAACTATGGCTACACCTTC.

CDR3 loop: CASSTDIFGEKLFF. In DNA, the CDR3 is TGTGCCAGCAGCACAGACATCTTCGGAGAAAAACTGTTTTTT. The rearrangement links TRBV6-5 to TRBJ1-4; D not resolved. This CDR3 is 14 amino acids long. V lost 6 bases to trimming and J lost 8 bases, with 16 bases between them. Per germline, CDR1 MNHEY and CDR2 SVGAGI.

This clone was counted a single time. The rearrangement uses TRBV14 and TRBJ2-1; the D is unclear. Trimming left V 8 bases short and J 8 bases short, with 10 bases between. This CDR3 has 11 amino acids. The V gene's germline CDR1 is SGHDN and CDR2 FVKESK. Here the CDR3 reads CASPHPDEQFF. As DNA, the CDR3 is TGTGCCAGCCCCCACCCGGATGAGCAGTTCTTC.

The CDR3 coding sequence is TGTGCCAGCAGTTTATTAGGCGCGACCCGGGACAGGGCACAAAACATTCAGTACTTC. Encoded protein: CASSLLGATRDRAQNIQYF. This chain connects TRBV27 to TRBJ2-4; 9 positions agree with TRBD1. The J segment lost 5 bases and the V segment lost 1 base, leaving 15 bases of the junction unmatched. Per the germline V gene, CDR1 is MNHEY and CDR2 is SMNVEV (reference sequence). This CDR3 has 19 residues.

This chain connects TRBV5-5 to TRBJ2-7, with D maybe TRBD2 (5 bases). Germline V gene sequence: CDR1 SGHKS, CDR2 YYEKEE (reference sequence). V lost 2 bases and J lost 5, with 8 bases in between. This CDR3 has 12 amino acids. CDR3 loop: CASSFSGDEQYV. The CDR3 DNA sequence: TGTGCCAGCAGCTTTTCCGGGGACGAGCAGTACGTC.

This clone came up once. The V and J genes are TRBV6-5 and TRBJ1-2, with a tentative D call TRBD1 (5 bases). The CDR3 sequence is 13 residues long. Trimming removed 4 bases at V and 8 bases at J, with 14 bases between. Per the germline V gene, CDR1 is MNHEY and CDR2 is SVGAGI. CDR3: CASSFGWGEGYTF. The CDR3 coding sequence is TGTGCCAGCAGTTTCGGCTGGGGGGAAGGCTACACCTTC.

The chain combines TRBV12-3 or TRBV12-4 with TRBJ2-2; 10 bases agree with TRBD2. J gave up 6 bases and V 8 bases, and 3 bases lay outside the gene matches. The CDR3 has 13 amino acids. The CDR3: CASERGGPGELFF. CDR3 nucleotide sequence: TGTGCCAGCGAGCGGGGGGGCCCCGGGGAGCTGTTTTTT.

V usage is TRBV6-5 and J usage is TRBJ2-1, with 7 bases identical to TRBD1. This CDR3 contains 14 residues. CDR1 and CDR2 (germline): MNHEY, SVGAGI. V shed 7 bases, J shed 0 bases, and the junction held 3 bases outside the gene matches. The CDR3 here is CASKGASSYNEQFF. CDR3 DNA sequence: TGTGCCAGCAAGGGGGCGAGCTCCTACAATGAGCAGTTCTTC.

This sequence joins TRBV7-8 and TRBJ2-1, with D perhaps matching TRBD1 (6 bases). Germline V lookup: CDR1 SGHVS, CDR2 FQNEAQ. The V end was cut by 1 base, the J end by 2 bases, with 15 bases between. This CDR3 contains 17 residues. The CDR3 region has the DNA TGTGCCAGCAGCTTAGTTAGGGGGTGGGGTACCTACAATGAGCAGTTCTTC. Residues: CASSLVRGWGTYNEQFF. The full variable domain, in which reference TRBV7-8 and TRBJ2-1 provide the parts outside the CDR3, is GAGVSQSPRYKVAKRGQDVALRCDPISGHVSLFWYQQALGQGPEFLTYFQNEAQLDKSGLPSDRFFAERPEGSVSTLKIQRTQQEDSAVYLCASSLVRGWGTYNEQFFGPGTRLTVL.

This clone came up many times. The chain employs TRBV29-1 and TRBJ2-1; TRBD2 agrees at 10 bases. Germline V gives CDR1 SQVTM, CDR2 ANQGSEA. J was trimmed by 6 bases and V by 0 bases; bases with no gene match: 2. The CDR3 has 14 residues. The CDR3 region is CSVEDPSGSNEQFF. The CDR3 DNA sequence: TGCAGCGTTGAAGATCCTAGCGGGAGCAATGAGCAGTTCTTC.

The chain employs TRBV29-1 and TRBJ1-1; D possibly corresponds to TRBD1 (5 bases). Germline CDR1 reads SQVTM; CDR2 reads ANQGSEA. V lost 4 bases and J lost 1, with 10 bases in between. The CDR3 totals 13 residues. CDR3 DNA sequence: TGCAGCGTTGGTTTGGGGGGGAACACTGAAGCTTTCTTT. Residues: CSVGLGGNTEAFF.

The gene calls are TRBV7-9 and TRBJ2-3; 7 positions agree with TRBD1. Germline V gene data show CDR1 as SEHNR and CDR2 as FQNEAQ (reference sequence). J gave up 2 bases and V 5 bases, and 10 bases lay outside the gene matches. The CDR3 length is 16 residues. The CDR3 sequence: CASSPQTGPNTDTQYF. DNA for the CDR3: TGTGCCAGCAGCCCCCAGACAGGGCCTAACACAGATACGCAGTATTTT.

This chain connects TRBV11-3 to TRBJ2-7, with 13 positions matching TRBD2. The CDR3 extends over 16 amino acids. Germline CDR1 is SGHNT and CDR2 is YENEEA. After removal of 5 bases from V and 4 bases from J, the junction contained 8 bases not matched to a gene. The CDR3 region has the DNA TGTGCCAGCAGCCCCCGGACTAGCGGGGGTATTTACGAGCAGTACTTC. This sequence encodes CASSPRTSGGIYEQYF.

As DNA, the CDR3 is TGTGCCAGCAGCGAAACAGGGGGCGGCTATGGCTACACCTTC. This encodes CASSETGGGYGYTF. The gene calls are TRBV2 and TRBJ1-2; 9 bases map to TRBD1. With V trimmed by 6 bases and J by 4 bases, 6 bases remained unmatched. The germline CDR1 and CDR2 sequences are SNHLY and FYNNEI. This CDR3 has 14 residues.

This clone was detected a few times. The J gene is TRBJ1-6, the V gene TRBV27; D remains ambiguous. With 5 bases removed from V and 8 bases from J, the gap between germline ends came to 7 bases. Germline CDR1 is MNHEY and CDR2 is SMNVEV (reference sequence). This CDR3 region has 12 residues. Here the CDR3 DNA reads TGTGCCAGCAGTGGAGGACATTCACCCCTCCACTTT. It encodes CASSGGHSPLHF.

This clone has only a few counts. The rearrangement links TRBV30 to TRBJ1-3; no definite D call. The germline V gene encodes CDR1 GTSNPN and CDR2 SVGIG (reference sequence). The CDR3 has 13 amino acids. The V gene lost 0 bases and the J gene lost 3 bases, with 6 bases spanning the gap. The CDR3 loop reads CAWSVRSGNTIYF. For the CDR3, the DNA is TGTGCCTGGAGTGTCAGAAGTGGAAACACCATATATTTT. The full variable domain, rest sourced from reference TRBV30 and TRBJ1-3, is SQTIHQWPATLVQPVGSPLSLECTVEGTSNPNLYWYRQAAGRGLQLLFYSVGIGQISSEVPQNLSASRPQDRQFILSSKKLLLSDSGFYLCAWSVRSGNTIYFGEGSWLTVV.

The chain joins TRBV5-4 to TRBJ1-1; D may be TRBD1 (6 bases). V was pared by 3 bases and J by 7 bases, with 22 bases between. Germline V gene lookup returns CDR1 SGHNT and CDR2 YYREEE (reference sequence). The CDR3 is made up of 16 amino acids. The CDR3 here is CASSWGLRGGQGEAFF. In DNA, the CDR3 is TGTGCCAGCAGCTGGGGCCTTCGGGGGGGGCAGGGTGAAGCTTTCTTT.

The chain carries TRBV7-8 and TRBJ1-2, with TRBD1 as a possible D gene (5 bases). This CDR3 contains 15 residues. CDR1 is SGHVS, CDR2 FQNEAQ, per germline. Trimming took 1 base from V and 4 from J, leaving 13 bases between them. The CDR3 DNA is TGTGCCAGCAGCTTAGTTGGGGGGGACGGCTATGGCTACACCTTC. It translates to CASSLVGGDGYGYTF. Full variable domain (rest looked up from reference TRBV7-8 and TRBJ1-2): GAGVSQSPRYKVAKRGQDVALRCDPISGHVSLFWYQQALGQGPEFLTYFQNEAQLDKSGLPSDRFFAERPEGSVSTLKIQRTQQEDSAVYLCASSLVGGDGYGYTFGSGTRLTVV.

V and J are TRBV19 and TRBJ2-7, with 9 bases identical to TRBD2. V lost 5 bases to trimming and J lost 5 bases; unmatched junction nucleotides: 4. CDR1 and CDR2 (germline): LNHDA, SQIVND (reference sequence). The CDR3 consists of 13 residues. The CDR3 nucleotides read TGTGCCAGTAGTGGACTAGCGACGAACGAGCAGTACTTC. Amino acids: CASSGLATNEQYF. Drawing the rest from reference TRBV19 and TRBJ2-7, the complete variable domain is DGGITQSPKYLFRKEGQNVTLSCEQNLNHDAMYWYRQDPGQGLRLIYYSQIVNDFQKGDIAEGYSVSREKKESFPLTVTSAQKNPTAFYLCASSGLATNEQYFGPGTRLTVT.

V and J are TRBV28 and TRBJ2-7; 8 nucleotides agree with TRBD1. The V segment lost 5 bases and the J segment 3 bases; nucleotides outside the gene matches: 9. Per germline, CDR1 MDHEN and CDR2 SYDVKM. The CDR3 loop spans 15 amino acids. In DNA form, the CDR3 reads TGTGCCAGCAGTCCCTCGGGACAGGCGAACTACGAGCAGTACTTC. Translated: CASSPSGQANYEQYF.

A single count supports this clone. This chain connects TRBV24-1 to TRBJ2-1; TRBD2 matches at 7 bases. Looked up from germline, CDR1 is KGHDR and CDR2 is SFDVKD. The CDR3 is 14 residues long. Germline trimming cut 7 bases from V and 10 bases from J; bases unmatched to any gene: 12. CDR3: CATRPHSGGGEQFF. The CDR3 DNA sequence: TGTGCCACCAGACCCCACTCTGGGGGGGGAGAGCAGTTCTTC.

The chain uses TRBV6-5 and TRBJ2-3; a weak D match, TRBD1 (6 bases). From germline, CDR1 is MNHEY and CDR2 SVGAGI. The V end was cut by 6 bases, the J end by 2 bases, with 12 bases between. The CDR3 extends over 14 amino acids. CDR3 amino acids: CASRSTGYTDTQYF. For the CDR3, the DNA is TGTGCCAGCAGGTCGACAGGATACACAGATACGCAGTATTTT.

The gene calls are TRBV12-5 and TRBJ1-3, with unresolved D. In germline, CDR1 is LGHNT, CDR2 FRNRAP. V was clipped by 2 bases and J by 1 base, with 9 bases between them. This CDR3 region has 15 residues. CDR3 DNA sequence: TGTGCTAGTGGTTTGCCCCCACTTTCTGGAAACACCATATATTTT. It specifies CASGLPPLSGNTIYF.

CDR3 protein: CAWSGLGTGSYNEQFF. For the CDR3, the DNA is TGTGCCTGGAGCGGACTAGGGACAGGGTCTTACAATGAGCAGTTCTTC. The chain carries TRBV30 and TRBJ2-1; 9 nucleotides match TRBD1. With V trimmed by 3 bases and J by 4 bases, 10 bases remained unmatched. Germline V CDR1 and CDR2: GTSNPN, SVGIG (reference sequence). The CDR3 loop spans 16 amino acids.